This T cell receptor (beta chain) came from a study of blood T cell repertoires in COVID-19. The V segment lost 0 bases and the J segment 1 base; nucleotides outside the gene matches: 6. This CDR3 comprises 17 residues. CDR1 and CDR2 (germline): LGHNA, YSLEER. The data were produced by immunoSEQ multiplex PCR, yet TCRdb's version contains in-frame clones alone and is incomplete. The profile shows more than 200,000 clones, around 86% of them singletons. Specimen: peripheral blood. The chain carries TRBV4-3 and TRBJ2-1; 7 bases agree with TRBD1. This TCR derives from a woman aged 60-70 years with COVID-19, enrolled during active disease. CDR3 nucleotides: TGCGCCAGCAGCCAAGATCAGGCGGACAGGTCCTACAATGAGCAGTTCTTC. The encoded protein is CASSQDQADRSYNEQFF.